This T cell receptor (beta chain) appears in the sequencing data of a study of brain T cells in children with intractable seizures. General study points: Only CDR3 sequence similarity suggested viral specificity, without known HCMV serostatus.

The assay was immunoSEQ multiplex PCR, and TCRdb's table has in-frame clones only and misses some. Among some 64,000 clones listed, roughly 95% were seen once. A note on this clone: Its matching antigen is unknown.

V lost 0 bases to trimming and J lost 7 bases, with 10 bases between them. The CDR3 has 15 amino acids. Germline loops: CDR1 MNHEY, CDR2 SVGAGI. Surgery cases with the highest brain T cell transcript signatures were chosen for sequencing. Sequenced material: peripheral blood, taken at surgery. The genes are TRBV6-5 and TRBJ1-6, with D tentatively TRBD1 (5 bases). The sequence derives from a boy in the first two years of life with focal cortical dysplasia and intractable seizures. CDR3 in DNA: TGTGCCAGCAGTTACTCCGGGGGATACAATTCACCCCTCCACTTT. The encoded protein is CASSYSGGYNSPLHF.